Listed below are T cell receptor beta chains from one sample, sequenced in a study of T cell repertoires in cytomegalovirus infection. TCRdb independently ran MiXCR on the reads; one entry per CDR3 protein. The table records fewer than 550,000 distinct CDR3 sequences, roughly a third of them present only once. Sequencing was done on a sample of PBMCs. Every receptor here comes from a human donor in good health (CMV status not recorded). Some clones in this sample may be carry-over from other donors' samples. The CDR3 runs from the conserved cysteine through the conserved F or W. D genes are given only for firm matches. The size entry is marked missing in some rows and otherwise reads once, few, many or a size class.

>few|TRBV7-2|NA|TRBJ1-2
CASSTQFPTGVYGYTF
TGTGCCAGCAGCACCCAGTTCCCGACAGGCGTCTATGGCTACACCTTC
>few|TRBV5-4|NA|TRBJ1-2
CASTYDRTVYGYTF
TGTGCCAGCACCTATGACAGGACCGTCTATGGCTACACCTTC
>many|TRBV12-3/TRBV12-4|NA|TRBJ2-3
CASSPQKGRDTQYF
TGTGCCAGCAGTCCACAGAAGGGAAGAGATACGCAGTATTTT
>NA|TRBV11-2|NA|TRBJ2-1
CASSLFRVREQFF
TGTGCCAGCAGCTTATTCAGGGTTCGAGAGCAGTTCTTC
>few|TRBV6-2/TRBV6-3|TRBD2|TRBJ2-5
CASTLAGGGETQYF
TGTGCCAGCACCCTAGCGGGGGGGGGAGAGACCCAGTACTTC
>many|TRBV6-1|NA|TRBJ1-1
CASSKNPGENTEAFF
TGTGCCAGCAGTAAAAACCCAGGGGAGAACACTGAAGCTTTCTTT
>NA|TRBV6-8|TRBD1|TRBJ1-3
CASRPPGGGNTIYF
TGTGCCAGCAGACCCCCAGGGGGCGGAAACACCATATATTTT
>many|TRBV7-8|NA|TRBJ1-5
CASSSQGRANQPQHF
TGTGCCAGCAGCTCCCAGGGACGGGCCAATCAGCCCCAGCATTTT
>NA|TRBV19|NA|TRBJ2-2
CASQVAGVDTGELFF
TGTGCCTCTCAGGTCGCCGGGGTAGACACCGGGGAGCTGTTTTTT
>NA|TRBV11-2|TRBD1|TRBJ2-5
CASSLAAGGLETQYF
TGTGCCAGCAGCTTAGCGGCAGGGGGCCTAGAGACCCAGTACTTC
>many|TRBV7-2|NA|TRBJ1-4
CASSWDTGRTNEKLFF
TGTGCCAGCAGCTGGGACACCGGAAGGACTAATGAAAAACTGTTTTTT
>few|TRBV28|NA|TRBJ1-3
CASSSNIGNTIYF
TGTGCCAGCAGTTCGAATATCGGAAACACCATATATTTT
>NA|TRBV11-2|NA|TRBJ2-7
CASSWNDEQYF
TGTGCCAGCAGTTGGAACGACGAGCAGTACTTC
>NA|TRBV6-1|NA|TRBJ2-7
CASKAVTYEQYF
TGTGCCAGCAAGGCGGTCACCTACGAGCAGTACTTC
>few|TRBV3-1|NA|TRBJ2-5
CASSHGLSQETQYF
TGTGCCAGCAGCCACGGACTGAGCCAAGAGACCCAGTACTTC
>many|TRBV7-8|TRBD2|TRBJ2-5
CASSQGLADQETQYF
TGTGCCAGCAGCCAGGGACTAGCGGACCAAGAGACCCAGTACTTC
>once|TRBV6-6|NA|TRBJ1-1
CASTLGGSMNTEAFF
TGTGCCAGCACCCTGGGGGGCAGTATGAACACTGAAGCTTTCTTT
>few|TRBV6-2/TRBV6-3|TRBD1|TRBJ2-3
CASSSGTGLFKDTQYF
TGTGCCAGCAGTTCCGGGACAGGCCTATTTAAAGATACGCAGTATTTT
>many|TRBV7-3|TRBD1|TRBJ2-6
CASSFNPGQGALGANVLTF
TGTGCCAGCAGCTTCAATCCGGGACAGGGGGCTTTAGGGGCCAACGTCCTGACTTTC
>NA|TRBV10-3|NA|TRBJ2-2
CAISDSGLTGELFF
TGTGCCATCAGCGACTCCGGATTAACCGGGGAGCTGTTTTTT
>few|TRBV3-1|TRBD2|TRBJ2-1
CASSQDASGVRNEQFF
TGTGCCAGCAGCCAAGATGCTAGCGGGGTTAGGAATGAGCAGTTCTTC
>NA|TRBV6-5|TRBD1|TRBJ1-2
CASSYLGGTDHYGYTF
TGTGCCAGCAGTTACCTGGGTGGGACAGACCACTATGGCTACACCTTC
>many|TRBV7-8|NA|TRBJ1-5
CASSLIPGENGQPQHF
TGTGCCAGCAGCTTAATACCAGGGGAAAATGGTCAGCCCCAGCATTTT
>few|TRBV28|TRBD2|TRBJ2-3
CASSPPIGTSGGAVDTQYF
TGTGCCAGCAGCCCCCCCATCGGGACTAGCGGGGGGGCCGTAGATACGCAGTATTTT
>NA|TRBV20-1|NA|TRBJ1-6
CSARGRTLGPNSPLHF
TGCAGTGCTAGAGGAAGGACCCTAGGTCCCAATTCACCCCTCCACTTT
>NA|TRBV2|NA|TRBJ2-7
CASSELGGRTYEQYF
TGTGCCAGCAGTGAACTGGGGGGTCGGACCTACGAGCAGTACTTC